The following is a T cell receptor (beta chain) sequence with its context. The antigen is not known. The data stem from a study of cytomegalovirus exposure and HLA in healthy donors. Trimming took off 5 bases at V and 5 bases at J, with 6 bases between the two ends. The CDR3 runs to 11 residues. Per the germline V gene, CDR1 is SGHTA and CDR2 is FQGNSA. Overall study findings and caveats: Reportedly, HLA-A and HLA-B alleles of most subjects were accurately predicted from TCR beta. Confirmation in vitro established that a few CMV-associated chains were specific for CMV antigens. Information on immune exposure was restricted to one variable (CMV serostatus). Later analysis demonstrated an association between a missense DCLRE1C variant and TCR beta V- and J-gene trimming.

13 Jbeta primers and 60 Vbeta primers were used for the PCR. Sequenced by immunoSEQ multiplex PCR; TCRdb stores in-frame clones only, minus some. This sample yields about 75,000 clones, of which approximately 82% are seen a single time; under 20% belongs to the top ten. The sample was PBMCs. The clonotype originates from a man in his 70s in good health and CMV-seropositive. V is TRBV7-2 and J is TRBJ2-5; possible D gene TRBD2, 5 bases. The CDR3 bases are TGTGCCAGCAGCCCGGGGGAGACCCAGTACTTC. It encodes CASSPGETQYF.